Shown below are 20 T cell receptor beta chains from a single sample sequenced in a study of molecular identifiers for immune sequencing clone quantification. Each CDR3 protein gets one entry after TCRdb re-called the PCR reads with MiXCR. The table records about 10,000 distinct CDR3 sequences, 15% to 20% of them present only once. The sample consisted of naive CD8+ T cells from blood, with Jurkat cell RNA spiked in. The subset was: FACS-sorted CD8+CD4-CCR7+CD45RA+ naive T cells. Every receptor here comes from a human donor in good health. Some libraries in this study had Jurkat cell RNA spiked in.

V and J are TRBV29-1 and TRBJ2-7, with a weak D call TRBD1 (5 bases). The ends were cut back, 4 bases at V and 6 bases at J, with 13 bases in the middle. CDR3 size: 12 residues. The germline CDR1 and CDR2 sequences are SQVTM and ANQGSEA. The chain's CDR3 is CSVGDQGAEQYF. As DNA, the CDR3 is TGCAGCGTTGGAGATCAAGGGGCCGAGCAGTACTTC.

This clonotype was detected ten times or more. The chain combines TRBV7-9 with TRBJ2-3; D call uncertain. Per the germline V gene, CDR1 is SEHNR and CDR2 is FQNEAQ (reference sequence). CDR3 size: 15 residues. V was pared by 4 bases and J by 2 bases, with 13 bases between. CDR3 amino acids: CASSSIRIDTDTQYF. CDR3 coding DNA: TGTGCCAGCAGCTCTATTAGAATCGACACAGATACGCAGTATTTT.

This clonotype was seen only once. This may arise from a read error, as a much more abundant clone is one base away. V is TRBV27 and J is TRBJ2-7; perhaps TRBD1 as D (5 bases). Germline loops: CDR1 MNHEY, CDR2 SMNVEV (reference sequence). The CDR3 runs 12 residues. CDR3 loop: CASSPGRYEQHF. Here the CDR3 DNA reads TGTGCCAGCAGTCCAGGGCGTTACGAGCAGCACTTC.

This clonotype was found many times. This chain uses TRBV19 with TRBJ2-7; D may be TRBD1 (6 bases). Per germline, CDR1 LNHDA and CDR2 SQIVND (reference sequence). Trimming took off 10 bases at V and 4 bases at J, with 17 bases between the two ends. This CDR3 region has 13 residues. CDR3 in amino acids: CATSDRFGYEQYF. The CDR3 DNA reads TGTGCCACCTCAGACAGGTTCGGGTACGAGCAGTACTTC.

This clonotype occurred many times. The CDR3 region has the DNA TGTGCCAGCAGTGAAGGCGTCCCGAGGTATAGCAATCAGCCCCAGCATTTT. It translates to CASSEGVPRYSNQPQHF. V usage is TRBV2 and J usage is TRBJ1-5, with D hard to call. With 1 base removed from V and 0 bases from J, the gap between germline ends came to 13 bases. From germline, CDR1 is SNHLY and CDR2 FYNNEI. There are 17 residues in the CDR3.

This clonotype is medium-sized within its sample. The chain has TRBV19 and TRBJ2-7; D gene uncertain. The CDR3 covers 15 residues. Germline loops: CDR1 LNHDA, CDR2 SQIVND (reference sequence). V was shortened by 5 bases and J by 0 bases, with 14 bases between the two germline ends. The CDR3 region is CASSPKSDASYEQYF. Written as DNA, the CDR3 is TGTGCCAGTAGTCCCAAAAGCGACGCCTCCTACGAGCAGTACTTC.

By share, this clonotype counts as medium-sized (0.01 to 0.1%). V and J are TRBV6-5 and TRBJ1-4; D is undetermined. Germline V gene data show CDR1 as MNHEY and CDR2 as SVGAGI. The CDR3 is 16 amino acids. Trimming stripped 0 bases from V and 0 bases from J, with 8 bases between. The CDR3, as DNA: TGTGCCAGCAGTTACTCGAAGGCGGCAACTAATGAAAAACTGTTTTTT. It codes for CASSYSKAATNEKLFF.

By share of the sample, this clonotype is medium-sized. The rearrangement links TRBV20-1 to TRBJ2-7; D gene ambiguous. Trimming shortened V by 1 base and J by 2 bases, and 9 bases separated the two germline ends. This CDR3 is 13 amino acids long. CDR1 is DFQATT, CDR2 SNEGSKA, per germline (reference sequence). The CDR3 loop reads CSARGTLTYEQYF. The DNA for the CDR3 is TGCAGTGCTAGAGGGACGCTCACCTACGAGCAGTACTTC.

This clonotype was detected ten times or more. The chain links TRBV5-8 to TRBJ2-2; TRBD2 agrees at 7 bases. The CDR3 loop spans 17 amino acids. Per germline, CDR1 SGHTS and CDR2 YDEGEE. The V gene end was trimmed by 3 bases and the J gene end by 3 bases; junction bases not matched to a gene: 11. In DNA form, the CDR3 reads TGTGCCAGCAGCTCGCTCGGGACTAACTATTACACCGGGGAGCTGTTTTTT. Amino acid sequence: CASSSLGTNYYTGELFF.

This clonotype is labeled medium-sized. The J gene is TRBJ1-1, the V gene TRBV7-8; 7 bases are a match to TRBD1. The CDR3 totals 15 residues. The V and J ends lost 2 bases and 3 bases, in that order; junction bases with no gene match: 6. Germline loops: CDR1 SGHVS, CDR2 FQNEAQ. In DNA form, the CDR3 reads TGTGCCAGCAGCTTAATTAGAGGGGGCCACACTGAAGCTTTCTTT. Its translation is CASSLIRGGHTEAFF.

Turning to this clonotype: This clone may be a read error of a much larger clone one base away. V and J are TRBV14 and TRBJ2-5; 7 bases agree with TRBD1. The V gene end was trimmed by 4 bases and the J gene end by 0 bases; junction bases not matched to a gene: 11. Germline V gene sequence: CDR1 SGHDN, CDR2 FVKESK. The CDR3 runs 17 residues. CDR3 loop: CASSPERTGSYQETQYF. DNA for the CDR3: TGTGCCAGCAGCCCAGAACGGACAGGATCGTACCAAGAGACCCAGTACTTC.

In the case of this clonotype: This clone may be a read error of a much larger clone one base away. The CDR3, as DNA: TGTGCCAGCAGCTTGGTCCCTAGCGGGAGGGGTGAGCAGTTCTTC. The encoded protein is CASSLVPSGRGEQFF. The gene calls are TRBV5-4 and TRBJ2-1; 12 bases align to TRBD2. Germline-derived CDR1 and CDR2 are SGHNT and YYREEE (reference sequence). The junction had 4 bases not matched to a gene; V was cut back by 0 bases and J by 9 bases. This CDR3 comprises 15 residues.

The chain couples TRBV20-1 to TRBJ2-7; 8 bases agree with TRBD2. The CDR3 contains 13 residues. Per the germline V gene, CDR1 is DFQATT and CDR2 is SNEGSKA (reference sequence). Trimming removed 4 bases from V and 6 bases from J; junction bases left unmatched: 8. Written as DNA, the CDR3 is TGCAGTGCTAAAAGCGGGAGTAGTTTCGAGCAGTACTTC. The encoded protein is CSAKSGSSFEQYF.

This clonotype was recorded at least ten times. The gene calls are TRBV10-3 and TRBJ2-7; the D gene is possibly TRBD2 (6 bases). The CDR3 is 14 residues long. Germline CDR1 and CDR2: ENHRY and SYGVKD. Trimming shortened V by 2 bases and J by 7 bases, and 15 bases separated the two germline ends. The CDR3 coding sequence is TGTGCCATCAGTGAGACGGGCCCGGCGGGAGAGCAGTACTTC. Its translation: CAISETGPAGEQYF.

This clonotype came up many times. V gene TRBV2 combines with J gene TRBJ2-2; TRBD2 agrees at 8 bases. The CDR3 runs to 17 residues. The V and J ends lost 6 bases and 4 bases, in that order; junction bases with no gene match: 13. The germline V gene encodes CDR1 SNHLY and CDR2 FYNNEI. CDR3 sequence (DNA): TGTGCCAGCAGAAGCATAGCGGGATATGGTCCCACCGGGGAGCTGTTTTTT. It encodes CASRSIAGYGPTGELFF.

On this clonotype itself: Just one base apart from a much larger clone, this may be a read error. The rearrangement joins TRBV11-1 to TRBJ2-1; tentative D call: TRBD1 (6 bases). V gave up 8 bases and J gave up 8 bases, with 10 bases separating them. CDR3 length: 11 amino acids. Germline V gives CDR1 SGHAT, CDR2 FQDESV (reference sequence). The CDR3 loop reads CASCWGHEQFF. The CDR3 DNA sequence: TGTGCCAGCTGTTGGGGGCATGAGCAGTTCTTC.

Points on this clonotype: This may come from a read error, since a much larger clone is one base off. CDR3 region: CASSGGRDYLQGHEKLFF. The DNA for the CDR3 is TGTGCCAGCAGCGGGGGCCGGGACTACTTGCAAGGGCATGAAAAACTGTTTTTT. This chain connects TRBV7-9 to TRBJ1-4; tentative D call: TRBD1 (6 bases). The CDR3 contains 18 residues. CDR1 is SEHNR and CDR2 is FQNEAQ in the germline V gene (reference sequence). Trimming removed 5 bases at V and 6 bases at J, with 25 bases between.

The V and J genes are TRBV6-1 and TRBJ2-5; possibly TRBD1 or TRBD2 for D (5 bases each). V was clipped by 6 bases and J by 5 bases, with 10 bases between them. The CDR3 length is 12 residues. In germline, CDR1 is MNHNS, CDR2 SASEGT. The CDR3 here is CASRGTSETQYF. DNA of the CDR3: TGTGCCAGCAGAGGGACGTCGGAGACCCAGTACTTC.

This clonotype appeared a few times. CDR3 sequence reads: CASSQTGGDYEQYF. DNA of the CDR3: TGTGCCAGCAGCCAGACAGGGGGGGACTACGAGCAGTACTTC. The chain carries TRBV7-3 and TRBJ2-7; the match to TRBD1 covers 9 bases. CDR1 SGHTA and CDR2 FQGTGA come from the germline V gene. V trimming: 5 bases; J trimming: 3 bases; junction bases outside the gene matches: 5. The CDR3 consists of 14 residues.

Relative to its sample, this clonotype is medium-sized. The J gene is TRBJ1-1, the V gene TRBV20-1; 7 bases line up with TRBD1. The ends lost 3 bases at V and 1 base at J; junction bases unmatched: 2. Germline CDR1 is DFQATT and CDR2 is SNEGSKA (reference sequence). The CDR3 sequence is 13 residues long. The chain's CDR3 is CSASWDRNTEAFF. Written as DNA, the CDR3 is TGCAGTGCTAGCTGGGACAGGAACACTGAAGCTTTCTTT.